The rows below give T cell receptor beta chains drawn from one sample of a study of CD8+CD57+ T cells in acquired aplastic anemia. TCRdb recomputed calls from the reads with MiXCR, one row per CDR3 protein. The data show about 190,000 distinct CDR3 sequences, over 60% seen once. Material: sorted CD4+, CD8+, or CD8+CD57+ T cells (not recorded which) from PBMCs. The receptor source for this set is a human donor with severe aplastic anemia or a healthy control (not recorded which). Each CDR3 is given with its conserved first and last residue. A D gene is named only where the DNA matches it firmly. Clone size appears in some rows only: once, few, many, or a class for an expanded clone.

D gene: .
clone size: few
V gene: TRBV15
J gene: TRBJ1-1
CDR3 DNA: TGTGCCACCAGCAGGAGGGGCACGGCTGAAGCTTTCTTT
CDR3 protein: CATSRRGTAEAFF

D gene: .
clone size: few
V gene: TRBV19
J gene: TRBJ2-3
CDR3 DNA: TGTGCCAGTAGTGGGAGCACAGATACGCAGTATTTT
CDR3 protein: CASSGSTDTQYF

D gene: .
clone size: many
V gene: TRBV27
J gene: TRBJ2-7
CDR3 DNA: TGTGCCAGCAGTCACGACGGGGACGAGCAGTACTTC
CDR3 protein: CASSHDGDEQYF

D gene: .
clone size: .
V gene: TRBV7-6
J gene: TRBJ2-2
CDR3 DNA: TGTGCCAGCAGCTTAGAACAGGCGAACACCGGGGAGCTGTTTTTT
CDR3 protein: CASSLEQANTGELFF

D gene: .
clone size: .
V gene: TRBV24-1
J gene: TRBJ1-4
CDR3 DNA: TGTGCCACCAGTGGCGGGGGCGAAAAACTGGTTTTT
CDR3 protein: CATSGGGEKLVF

D gene: .
clone size: .
V gene: TRBV5-5
J gene: TRBJ1-5
CDR3 DNA: TGTGCCAGCAGCTTGGACAGTTATAGCAATCAGCCCCAGCATTTT
CDR3 protein: CASSLDSYSNQPQHF

D gene: .
clone size: .
V gene: TRBV2
J gene: TRBJ1-4
CDR3 DNA: TGTGCCAGCAGTCGGGACAAGGCCGAAAAACTGTTTTTT
CDR3 protein: CASSRDKAEKLFF

D gene: .
clone size: many
V gene: TRBV7-9
J gene: TRBJ2-5
CDR3 DNA: TGTGCCAGCAGCTTAGGTTTCCCAGAGACCCAGTACTTC
CDR3 protein: CASSLGFPETQYF

D gene: .
clone size: few
V gene: TRBV7-2
J gene: TRBJ2-6
CDR3 DNA: TGTGCCAGCAGCTTAGCAGGGGGGGTTGGGGCCAACGTCCTGACTTTC
CDR3 protein: CASSLAGGVGANVLTF

D gene: .
clone size: many
V gene: TRBV2
J gene: TRBJ1-5
CDR3 DNA: TGTGCCAGCAGTGAATATGGGCTGGATCAGCCCCAGCATTTT
CDR3 protein: CASSEYGLDQPQHF

D gene: TRBD1
clone size: .
V gene: TRBV24-1
J gene: TRBJ2-5
CDR3 DNA: TGTGCCACCAGTGATTCGCCAGGGGGCGAGGAGACCCAGTACTTC
CDR3 protein: CATSDSPGGEETQYF

D gene: TRBD1
clone size: many
V gene: TRBV19
J gene: TRBJ2-1
CDR3 DNA: TGTGCCAGCACAAGGTCGGACAGGGAAGCGGAGGAGCAGTTCTTC
CDR3 protein: CASTRSDREAEEQFF

D gene: .
clone size: .
V gene: TRBV7-9
J gene: TRBJ1-1
CDR3 DNA: TGTGCCAGCAGCTTAGTTCTGGACATGAACACTGAAGCTTTCTTT
CDR3 protein: CASSLVLDMNTEAFF

D gene: .
clone size: .
V gene: TRBV5-4
J gene: TRBJ2-5
CDR3 DNA: TGTGCCAGCAGGGCTGGACAGCAAGAGACCCAGTACTTC
CDR3 protein: CASRAGQQETQYF

D gene: .
clone size: .
V gene: TRBV19
J gene: TRBJ2-7
CDR3 DNA: TGTGCCAGTAGTGGGGACACTTACGAGCAGTACTTC
CDR3 protein: CASSGDTYEQYF

D gene: .
clone size: .
V gene: TRBV7-6
J gene: TRBJ1-1
CDR3 DNA: TGTGCCAGCAGCTTGAGGTGGACTGAAGCTTTCTTT
CDR3 protein: CASSLRWTEAFF

D gene: .
clone size: few
V gene: TRBV19
J gene: TRBJ1-6
CDR3 DNA: TGTGCCAGTAGTAACGACGGACTCTATTCACCCCTCCACTTT
CDR3 protein: CASSNDGLYSPLHF

D gene: TRBD2
clone size: .
V gene: TRBV20-1
J gene: TRBJ2-1
CDR3 DNA: TGCAGTGCTAGGGGGCGAGCCGGGACTAGCGCATACAATGAGCAGTTCTTC
CDR3 protein: CSARGRAGTSAYNEQFF

D gene: .
clone size: once
V gene: TRBV15
J gene: TRBJ1-2
CDR3 DNA: TGTGCCACCAGCAGAGACCCACCCAGAGAGAACTATGGCTACACCTTC
CDR3 protein: CATSRDPPRENYGYTF

D gene: TRBD2
clone size: .
V gene: TRBV20-1
J gene: TRBJ2-3
CDR3 DNA: TGCAGTGCTTGGGCCCCCCTCCAACTAGCGGGGGAAGATAGCACAGATACGCAGTATTTT
CDR3 protein: CSAWAPLQLAGEDSTDTQYF

D gene: .
clone size: .
V gene: TRBV7-3
J gene: TRBJ1-2
CDR3 DNA: TGTGCCAGCAGCTTAGAAGGCTCCGCCAGCTATGGCTACACCTTC
CDR3 protein: CASSLEGSASYGYTF

D gene: .
clone size: .
V gene: TRBV20-1
J gene: TRBJ2-7
CDR3 DNA: TGCAGTGCTAGAGCTGGGCAGGGCTACGAGCAGTACTTC
CDR3 protein: CSARAGQGYEQYF

D gene: TRBD1
clone size: .
V gene: TRBV19
J gene: TRBJ1-6
CDR3 DNA: TGTGCCAGTAGTCTACAGGGGGTTTGGTCACCCCTCCACTTT
CDR3 protein: CASSLQGVWSPLHF

D gene: .
clone size: .
V gene: TRBV6-5
J gene: TRBJ1-1
CDR3 DNA: TGTGCCAGCAGTTACTCGACCCGGGAGGACACTGAAGCTTTCTTT
CDR3 protein: CASSYSTREDTEAFF

D gene: .
clone size: .
V gene: TRBV12-3/TRBV12-4
J gene: TRBJ1-1
CDR3 DNA: TGTGCCAGCACCGAACGAGTGAACACTGAAGCTTTCTTT
CDR3 protein: CASTERVNTEAFF